This T cell receptor beta chain was profiled in a study of CD8 T cells in Susac syndrome. Sequencing of TCR beta was undertaken in CD8+ and CD4+ T cells derived from blood. Negative magnetic isolation gave CD8+ and CD4+ cells; FACS enriched CD8+ TEMRA. The RNA input was roughly 0.45 to 1 ug, and it was reverse transcribed with random hexamers. It was immunoSEQ multiplex PCR that amplified TCR beta CDR3 across 54 Vbeta and 13 Jbeta. TCRdb called the immunoSEQ multiplex PCR reads again in MiXCR, with one record for every CDR3 protein. The sample contains more than 85,000 distinct CDR3 sequences, roughly 96% of which appear only once. Trimming shortened V by 3 bases and J by 0 bases, and 12 bases separated the two germline ends. This CDR3 is 15 amino acids long. Looked up from germline, CDR1 is MNHEY and CDR2 is SMNVEV (reference sequence).

The V and J genes are TRBV27 and TRBJ2-7; D is perhaps TRBD1 (6 bases). The sample consisted of CD4+ T cells from PBMCs. This TCR was recovered from a human donor in good health. CDR3 sequence (DNA): TGTGCCAGCAGTTTCAGGCAGGGGATCTCCTACGAGCAGTACTTC. Encoded protein: CASSFRQGISYEQYF.